One sample yielded the 20 T cell receptor beta chains listed below, sequenced in a study of monozygotic twins with inflammatory bowel disease. TCRdb reprocessed the 5' RACE reads, with one entry per CDR3 protein and no DNA. This table holds roughly 160,000 distinct CDR3 sequences. The sequencing sample was made of blood. These receptors all stem from a human donor with ulcerative colitis or Crohn's disease, or a healthy co-twin of an affected twin (not recorded which).

The V and J genes are TRBV7-2 and TRBJ1-6; no DNA is available, so the TRBD1 call from TCRdb remains unchecked. Germline loops: CDR1 SGHTA, CDR2 FQGNSA. The CDR3 is 14 residues long. The CDR3 sequence is CASSRGDHNSPLHF.

The CDR3 loop is CASSWEGLAPEQYF. This rearrangement joins TRBV5-6 to TRBJ2-7; the TRBD2 assignment by TCRdb is unverifiable without DNA. Germline CDR1 SGHDT, CDR2 YYEEEE. This CDR3 has 14 amino acids. The whole variable domain, filled in from reference TRBV5-6 and TRBJ2-7, reads DAGVTQSPTHLIKTRGQQVTLRCSPKSGHDTVSWYQQALGQGPQFIFQYYEEEERQRGNFPDRFSGHQFPNYSSELNVNALLLGDSALYLCASSWEGLAPEQYFGPGTRLTVT.

The chain is built from TRBV4-2 and TRBJ2-7. Germline assignment: CDR1 LGHNA and CDR2 YNFKEQ. The CDR3 loop spans 12 amino acids. CDR3 sequence: CASSQDTGSLIF.

The V call is TRBV11-1, the J call TRBJ2-1; TCRdb's D call of TRBD2 is untestable without DNA. Germline loops: CDR1 SGHAT, CDR2 FQDESV (reference sequence). The CDR3 has 16 residues. CDR3: CASSLGTGVIYNEQFF.

The chain employs TRBV28 and TRBJ1-2; TCRdb's D call, TRBD1, is unchecked because there is no DNA. In germline, CDR1 is MDHEN, CDR2 SYDVKM. CDR3 length equals 13 residues. CDR3 loop: CASTPTGTGPYTF.

The rearrangement uses TRBV9 and TRBJ2-1; the TCRdb D gene call, TRBD2, has no DNA to confirm it. Per germline, CDR1 SGDLS and CDR2 YYNGEE. This CDR3 has 16 amino acids. CDR3 sequence reads: CASSNPGLAVRDEQFF.

The CDR3 sequence: CSVPGGYTGELFF. The J gene is TRBJ2-2, the V gene TRBV29-1; TCRdb returns TRBD1, unconfirmable since there is no DNA. This CDR3 contains 13 residues. Germline V CDR1 and CDR2: SQVTM, ANQGSEA.

CDR3 sequence reads: CASSQGTRQDTQYF. This chain uses TRBV4-2 with TRBJ2-3. This CDR3 is built from 14 residues. Germline V CDR1 and CDR2: LGHNA, YNFKEQ.

The genes are TRBV19 and TRBJ2-7. Germline values: CDR1 LNHDA, CDR2 SQIVND (reference sequence). This CDR3 is 12 amino acids long. This chain's CDR3 is CATEDGSYEQYF.

This chain uses TRBV5-1 with TRBJ1-3. This CDR3 is 16 amino acids long. Germline assignment: CDR1 SGHRS and CDR2 YFSETQ. Here the CDR3 reads CASSTGRVHSGNTIYF.

The gene calls are TRBV20-1 and TRBJ1-5; TCRdb names TRBD1, which stays unverified in the absence of DNA. The CDR3 totals 14 residues. Germline CDR1 DFQATT, CDR2 SNEGSKA (reference sequence). The CDR3 sequence is CSAPQGASNQPQHF.

The chain has TRBV18 and TRBJ1-2. CDR1 is KGHSH, CDR2 LQKENI, per germline. The CDR3 covers 16 residues. The CDR3 sequence: CASSPKGSLFTGGYTF. The entire variable domain, with the rest obtained from reference TRBV18 and TRBJ1-2, is as follows: NAGVMQNPRHLVRRRGQEARLRCSPMKGHSHVYWYRQLPEEGLKFMVYLQKENIIDESGMPKERFSAEFPKEGPSILRIQQVVRGDSAAYFCASSPKGSLFTGGYTFGSGTRLTVV.

The V call is TRBV5-4, the J call TRBJ2-3. The CDR3 spans 13 residues. Germline loops: CDR1 SGHNT, CDR2 YYREEE (reference sequence). The CDR3 protein is CASSLPRTDTQYF.

The gene calls are TRBV10-3 and TRBJ2-2; the TCRdb D gene call, TRBD2, has no DNA to confirm it. In germline, CDR1 is ENHRY, CDR2 SYGVKD. The CDR3 is 12 amino acids. CDR3 in amino acids: CAITIASGELFF.

This chain links TRBV7-6 with TRBJ1-2; with no DNA, the TCRdb D assignment of TRBD1 cannot be verified. This CDR3 has 13 amino acids. Germline values: CDR1 SGHVS, CDR2 FNYEAQ. The CDR3 spells CASSLRQGRGYTF.

CDR3 sequence: CASRGDRSSGNTIYF. The V gene is TRBV6-1, the J gene TRBJ1-3; absent DNA, TCRdb's TRBD1 call cannot be checked. CDR1 and CDR2 (germline): MNHNS, SASEGT. There are 15 residues in the CDR3.

V gene TRBV5-1 combines with J gene TRBJ2-2. The germline V gene encodes CDR1 SGHRS and CDR2 YFSETQ. This CDR3 contains 15 residues. The CDR3 here is CASSLTQQGTGELFF.

The chain uses TRBV7-2 and TRBJ1-6. The germline V gene encodes CDR1 SGHTA and CDR2 FQGNSA. The CDR3 covers 14 residues. CDR3 amino acids: CASSLTVYNSPLHF.

This chain links TRBV12-3 or TRBV12-4 with TRBJ2-1; with no DNA, the TCRdb D assignment of TRBD2 cannot be verified. CDR3 length: 15 residues. The CDR3 here is CASSFTSGSHNEQFF.

This chain joins TRBV12-5 and TRBJ2-3; TCRdb proposes TRBD2, but this gene call is untestable without DNA. Germline CDR1 LGHNT, CDR2 FRNRAP. This CDR3 is 12 amino acids long. The CDR3 spells CASGSSEYTQYF.